This T cell receptor beta chain was retrieved from a study of blood T cell repertoires in COVID-19 (TCRdb year 2020). Regarding the study in general: Samples from collaborators originated in the United States, Italy and Spain and spanned both the acute and convalescent phases of COVID-19. The prospective study material was composed of cDNA or gDNA derived from T cells, B-cell-depleted T cells, or PBMCs. Sample metadata almost always included a de-identified subject ID, COVID-19 status, age in years and sex. HLA class I and class II types, where available, came from metadata supplied by the sample provider rather than from assay-based typing. Subjects who had been exposed to COVID-19, were actively infected with it, or had recovered from it provided the deeply sampled blood TCRbeta repertoires that made up the dataset. The repertoires were made available in a free public database intended to serve as a resource for research on the immune response to SARS-CoV-2. The samples were drawn from the first 160 participants of the ongoing ImmuneRACE study and from 1,254 subjects provided by 6 global collaborators. The study at large found these results: The amount of clinical and demographic metadata varied by source and participant and was provided uncurated.

The collaborating institutions used their own protocols to collect whole blood in K2EDTA tubes. For TCRbeta analysis, collaborators shipped samples as frozen whole blood, isolated PBMCs, or DNA extracted from either of those sample types. Comments on this clone: It lacks a known antigen. Qualities for individual bases were not recorded, and no much larger clone is one base off.

In the germline V gene, CDR1 corresponds to MDHEN and CDR2 to SYDVKM. Reading from cysteine to phenylalanine, the CDR3 counts 16 amino acids. CDR3 DNA only is kept here, 48 bases in frame from base 1. Here V drops 4 bases and J drops 2 bases, and the junction holds 9 bases not matched to any gene. TCRbeta CDR3 regions were amplified from genomic DNA by means of the immunoSEQ Assay, a bias-controlled multiplex PCR. As for how the authors treated the data: The number of nucleated cells in each sample was estimated from the amplification of reference gene primers within the assay. To quantify the absolute abundance of each unique TCRbeta CDR3 rearrangement, sequence reads were collapsed and filtered. For each sample, productive Simpson clonality was calculated by taking the square root of Simpson's diversity index across productive rearrangements. The table comes from immuneACCESS by way of TCRdb, which keeps in-frame sequences with V and J called. Part of the clones is missing from these tables; in studies checked, under half for an unresolved V gene and the rest for unknown reasons. The DNA was the basis for D and trimming; V, J and clone size are from that table. The sample yields roughly 80,000 clones; approximately 91% were counted once. The top ten constitute 1.5% to 2% of the sample.

Sequenced sample: peripheral blood. The TCR originated in a man in his 60s with acute or convalescent COVID-19. The rearrangement combines TRBV28 with TRBJ1-2, and TRBD1 matches 8 of the central bases. The DNA is as follows: TGTGCCAGCAGTTCCCCCGCGGACAGGGAGAACTATGGCTACACCTTC. It encodes CASSSPADRENYGYTF.